One and the same sample provided the 19 T cell receptor beta chains below, sequenced in a study of shared clonotypes between healthy human individuals. The data were produced by immunoSEQ multiplex PCR, yet TCRdb's version contains in-frame clones alone and is incomplete. This table has hundreds of thousands of clones, less than 85% appearing once. Sequenced sample: memory CD4+ T cells sorted from blood. Subset: CD45RA-negative fraction. The receptors shown here come from a young man in good health.

The rearrangement joins TRBV6-6 to TRBJ2-7; maybe TRBD1 (5 bases). Germline V lookup: CDR1 MNHNY, CDR2 SVGAGI (reference sequence). The length of the CDR3 is 12 residues. V lost 6 bases and J lost 0, with 6 bases in between. The DNA for the CDR3 is TGTGCCAGCAGAGGGGACTCCTACGAGCAGTACTTC. Protein product: CASRGDSYEQYF.

This clone has a single count. The chain joins TRBV6-5 to TRBJ2-5; 7 bases fit TRBD1. This CDR3 comprises 12 residues. The germline gives CDR1 MNHEY, CDR2 SVGAGI. J was trimmed by 2 bases and V by 10 bases; bases with no gene match: 4. The CDR3 nucleotides read TGTGCCACCACCAGGGGGCAAGAGACCCAGTACTTC. It encodes CATTRGQETQYF.

The chain combines TRBV7-9 with TRBJ1-6, with D perhaps matching TRBD1 (5 bases). Germline values: CDR1 SEHNR, CDR2 FQNEAQ (reference sequence). The CDR3 runs 14 residues. V lost 2 bases and J lost 8, with 10 bases in between. CDR3 protein: CASSLRRGDSPLHF. CDR3 nucleotide sequence: TGTGCCAGCAGCTTACGAAGGGGCGATTCACCCCTCCACTTT.

The chain carries TRBV27 and TRBJ1-2; perhaps TRBD1 as D (6 bases). The V gene lost 5 bases and the J gene lost 4 bases, with 17 bases spanning the gap. This CDR3 has 15 amino acids. CDR1 is MNHEY and CDR2 is SMNVEV in the germline V gene (reference sequence). CDR3 DNA sequence: TGTGCCAGCAGTCGAGGAGGACAGCCAATCTATGGCTACACCTTC. This codes for CASSRGGQPIYGYTF.

In DNA, the CDR3 is TGTGCCATCAGTCCTAGCGGTCCTCGGAAGACCCAGTACTTC. Protein: CAISPSGPRKTQYF. The chain joins TRBV10-3 to TRBJ2-5; 7 nucleotides match TRBD2. Germline V gene lookup returns CDR1 ENHRY and CDR2 SYGVKD. The CDR3 has 14 amino acids. V dropped 5 bases and J dropped 6; count of bases not matched to a gene: 9.

The chain couples TRBV27 to TRBJ1-5; the D is unclear. Per the germline V gene, CDR1 is MNHEY and CDR2 is SMNVEV (reference sequence). Trimming removed 5 bases at V and 5 bases at J, with 7 bases between. The CDR3 has 12 residues. In DNA, the CDR3 is TGTGCCAGCAGTAACCCCCATCAGCCCCAGCATTTT. This translates into CASSNPHQPQHF.

The chain combines TRBV21-1 with TRBJ2-7. TRBV21-1 has pseudogene status. The CDR3 length is 16 residues. CDR3 nucleotides: TGTGCCAGCAGCAAAGGGCAGGAGACCTTCCCCCACGAGCAGTACTTC. Residues: CASSKGQETFPHEQYF.

This chain uses TRBV18 with TRBJ2-7, with TRBD1 as a possible D gene (6 bases). Germline CDR1 reads KGHSH; CDR2 reads LQKENI. CDR3 length: 14 residues. V dropped 5 bases and J dropped 0 bases, with 11 bases sitting between them. The CDR3 DNA reads as TGTGCCAGCTCAACGGACAGCGGCTCCTACGAGCAGTACTTC. It yields the protein CASSTDSGSYEQYF.

The rearrangement joins TRBV5-1 to TRBJ2-3; TRBD1 aligns across 9 bases. This CDR3 is 15 amino acids long. V lost 4 bases and J lost 2; bases outside the gene matches: 5. The germline V gene has CDR1 SGHRS and CDR2 YFSETQ. The DNA of the CDR3 is TGCGCCAGCAGCACGGGGACAGGGAACACAGATACGCAGTATTTT. The encoded protein is CASSTGTGNTDTQYF.

The chain uses TRBV5-5 and TRBJ2-2, with 10 bases matching TRBD2. The CDR3 loop spans 16 amino acids. Germline trimming cut 4 bases from V and 1 base from J; bases unmatched to any gene: 4. Germline CDR1 SGHKS, CDR2 YYEKEE (reference sequence). In DNA form, the CDR3 reads TGTGCCAGCAGCCCTTTAGCGGGAGGGAACACCGGGGAGCTGTTTTTT. This encodes CASSPLAGGNTGELFF.

This clone was counted only a few times. This chain links TRBV10-1 with TRBJ1-2, with 7 nucleotides matching TRBD1. Germline V gives CDR1 WNHNN, CDR2 SYGVQD (reference sequence). CDR3 length: 13 residues. V gave up 3 bases and J gave up 7 bases; unmatched junction bases: 5. The CDR3 spells CASSEDRVRGYTF. CDR3 DNA sequence: TGCGCCAGCAGTGAAGACAGGGTGCGTGGCTACACCTTC.

The V call is TRBV5-3, the J call TRBJ2-5; 12 nucleotides align to TRBD2. TRBV5-3 is reported as an ORF; its role is uncertain. V lost 1 base, J lost 2 bases, and 6 bases stayed unmatched. This CDR3 has 17 residues. For the CDR3, the DNA is TGTGCCAGAAGCTTGACCGCTAGCGGGGGGGGACAAGAGACCCAGTACTTC. Its translation: CARSLTASGGGQETQYF.

This CDR3 is CASSFSNEQFF. The DNA for the CDR3 is TGTGCCAGCAGTTTTAGCAATGAGCAGTTCTTC. The chain employs TRBV6-1 and TRBJ2-1, with D hard to call. Germline V gives CDR1 MNHNS, CDR2 SASEGT. Trimming took 5 bases from V and 6 from J, leaving 5 bases between them. There are 11 residues in the CDR3.

The V call is TRBV28, the J call TRBJ1-5; D not resolved. CDR1 MDHEN and CDR2 SYDVKM come from the germline V gene. Trimming shortened V by 3 bases and J by 4 bases, and 10 bases separated the two germline ends. The CDR3 runs 14 residues. Written as DNA, the CDR3 is TGTGCCAGCAGTTTTGTCAGGCCAAATCAGCCCCAGCATTTT. Translating it yields CASSFVRPNQPQHF.

Of note for this clone: Other nucleotide sequences from this sample produce the same CDR3. This rearrangement joins TRBV19 to TRBJ2-1, with D perhaps matching TRBD2 (5 bases). The CDR3 consists of 13 residues. Per the germline V gene, CDR1 is LNHDA and CDR2 is SQIVND (reference sequence). Trimming removed 5 bases at V and 3 bases at J, with 8 bases between. CDR3 in amino acids: CASSSGNYNEQFF. In DNA form, the CDR3 reads TGTGCCAGTAGTTCGGGGAACTACAATGAGCAGTTCTTC. The full variable domain, completed using reference TRBV19 and TRBJ2-1, is DGGITQSPKYLFRKEGQNVTLSCEQNLNHDAMYWYRQDPGQGLRLIYYSQIVNDFQKGDIAEGYSVSREKKESFPLTVTSAQKNPTAFYLCASSSGNYNEQFFGPGTRLTVL.

This rearrangement joins TRBV6-8 to TRBJ2-1, with D possibly called TRBD1 or TRBD2 (5 bases each). The CDR3 runs to 19 residues. Trimming took 6 bases from V and 0 from J, leaving 24 bases between them. Germline CDR1 is MNHGY and CDR2 is SAAAGT. CDR3 nucleotides: TGTGCCAGCAGACACCCCGCCCCGGGGCGGGCGAACTCCTACAATGAGCAGTTCTTC. It is translated as CASRHPAPGRANSYNEQFF.

The chain links TRBV5-6 to TRBJ2-5; no firm D call. The V end lost 4 bases, the J end lost 0 bases, and 1 base lay between the germline ends. This CDR3 spans 11 amino acids. The V gene's germline CDR1 is SGHDT and CDR2 YYEEEE. The CDR3: CASSDQETQYF. The CDR3 nucleotides are TGTGCCAGCAGCGACCAAGAGACCCAGTACTTC.

The J gene is TRBJ1-2, the V gene TRBV5-1; 7 bases fit TRBD1. The CDR3 extends over 14 amino acids. The V gene's germline CDR1 is SGHRS and CDR2 YFSETQ. The junction had 9 bases not matched to a gene; V was cut back by 4 bases and J by 6 bases. In DNA form, the CDR3 reads TGCGCCAGCAGCCCGCAGGGGGTTGAACATGGCTACACCTTC. Translating gives CASSPQGVEHGYTF.

The table lists this clone with a few counts. The chain joins TRBV7-8 to TRBJ2-5, with 9 bases matching TRBD1. The germline V gene encodes CDR1 SGHVS and CDR2 FQNEAQ. This CDR3 is built from 16 residues. The ends lost 4 bases at V and 4 bases at J; junction bases unmatched: 10. CDR3 nucleotide sequence: TGTGCCAGCAGCTCCAACAGGGGGCTGGATGGAGAGACCCAGTACTTC. This encodes CASSSNRGLDGETQYF. Looking up the rest from reference TRBV7-8 and TRBJ2-5 gives the full variable domain: GAGVSQSPRYKVAKRGQDVALRCDPISGHVSLFWYQQALGQGPEFLTYFQNEAQLDKSGLPSDRFFAERPEGSVSTLKIQRTQQEDSAVYLCASSSNRGLDGETQYFGPGTRLLVL.